What follows are 8 T cell receptor beta chains derived from one specimen sequenced in a study of CD8+CD57+ T cells in acquired aplastic anemia. Template material for TCR beta VDJ and CDR3 profiling consisted of genomic DNA. TCRdb independently ran MiXCR on the reads; one entry per CDR3 protein. The sample records hundreds of thousands of distinct CDR3 sequences, around 30% being singletons. Patients chosen for sequencing had shown CD8+CD57+ cell expansion by flow cytometry. Specimen: sorted CD4+, CD8+, or CD8+CD57+ T cells (not recorded which) from PBMCs. These receptors were taken from a human donor with aplastic anemia.

This clonotype has ten or more counts. The gene calls are TRBV20-1 and TRBJ1-6; TRBD1 might be the D (5 bases). This CDR3 is built from 14 residues. V lost 0 bases, J lost 7 bases, and 10 bases lay in between. In germline, CDR1 is DFQATT, CDR2 SNEGSKA (reference sequence). CDR3 coding DNA: TGCAGTGCTAGAGATCAGGGAGGCAATTCACCCCTCCACTTT. This translates into CSARDQGGNSPLHF.

This sequence joins TRBV4-2 and TRBJ2-3, with D possibly TRBD2 on 6 matching bases. The CDR3 has 16 amino acids. V was pared by 0 bases and J by 2 bases, with 12 bases between. Germline values: CDR1 LGHNA, CDR2 YNFKEQ. CDR3 residues: CASSQDGGSNTDTQYF. The CDR3 bases are TGTGCCAGCAGCCAAGATGGGGGGAGTAACACAGATACGCAGTATTTT.

The V gene is TRBV4-1, the J gene TRBJ1-6; D gene unclear. V was clipped by 8 bases and J by 0 bases, with 14 bases between them. The CDR3 loop spans 16 amino acids. Germline V gene lookup returns CDR1 MGHRA and CDR2 YSYEKL. The CDR3 loop is CASGEGGVSYNSPLHF. The CDR3 nucleotides read TGCGCCAGCGGGGAGGGTGGCGTCTCCTATAATTCACCCCTCCACTTT.

In its sample, this clonotype was seen many times. This rearrangement joins TRBV24-1 to TRBJ2-7; 11 bases line up with TRBD2. The CDR3 is 16 amino acids. Germline V lookup: CDR1 KGHDR, CDR2 SFDVKD. Losses at the gene ends were 3 bases for V and 2 bases for J; bases not matched to a gene: 5. The CDR3 loop reads CATSDGTSGVAYEQYF. CDR3 nucleotide sequence: TGTGCCACCAGTGATGGGACTAGCGGAGTAGCCTACGAGCAGTACTTC.

The genes are TRBV24-1 and TRBJ2-7; possible D gene TRBD1, 6 bases. Germline V gene sequence: CDR1 KGHDR, CDR2 SFDVKD. V was cut by 5 bases and J by 0 bases, with 19 bases left in between. CDR3 length: 17 amino acids. The CDR3 protein is CATSGLGGGRSSYEQYF. The CDR3 nucleotides are TGTGCCACCAGTGGGCTTGGGGGCGGAAGAAGCTCCTACGAGCAGTACTTC.

This clonotype has only one observation. The chain joins TRBV6-5 to TRBJ1-2; D not certain. Germline V CDR1 and CDR2: MNHEY, SVGAGI. The CDR3 is made up of 13 amino acids. Trimming removed 6 bases at V and 6 bases at J, with 14 bases between. CDR3 sequence (DNA): TGTGCCAGCAGGTACACAGAAAGAGATGGCTACACCTTC. Encoded protein: CASRYTERDGYTF.

This clonotype occurred many times. V is TRBV15 and J is TRBJ1-4; TRBD1 agrees at 8 bases. Germline V lookup: CDR1 LNHNV, CDR2 YYDKDF (reference sequence). This CDR3 has 15 amino acids. Trimming removed 2 bases from V and 4 bases from J; junction bases left unmatched: 3. CDR3 nucleotides: TGTGCCACCAGCAGACAGGGGGCGCGTAATGAAAAACTGTTTTTT. Protein: CATSRQGARNEKLFF.

This clonotype was seen a few times. This chain joins TRBV3-1 and TRBJ1-1; D gene ambiguous. V gave up 2 bases and J gave up 2 bases, with 6 bases separating them. CDR1 and CDR2 (germline): LGHDT, YNNKEL (reference sequence). There are 13 residues in the CDR3. CDR3 coding DNA: TGTGCCAGCAGCCAATTAAGAAACACTGAAGCTTTCTTT. Protein sequence: CASSQLRNTEAFF. The whole variable domain, remainder taken from reference TRBV3-1 and TRBJ1-1, is DTAVSQTPKYLVTQMGNDKSIKCEQNLGHDTMYWYKQDSKKFLKIMFSYNNKELIINETVPNRFSPKSPDKAHLNLHINSLELGDSAVYFCASSQLRNTEAFFGQGTRLTVV.